Listed here are 32 T cell receptor beta chains from one sample, sequenced in a study of blood T cell repertoires in COVID-19. This table comes from immunoSEQ multiplex PCR, and its TCRdb copy is limited to in-frame clones, with some not included. The sample lists a few hundred thousand clones, roughly 85% seen once, with 2.5% to 3.5% in the top ten. The sample consisted of peripheral blood. The receptors stem from a woman aged 18-29 years with acute or convalescent COVID-19.

The chain combines TRBV7-6 with TRBJ2-7, with 7 bases matching TRBD1. Losses at the gene ends were 5 bases for V and 1 base for J; bases not matched to a gene: 8. CDR1 SGHVS and CDR2 FNYEAQ come from the germline V gene. This CDR3 has 15 amino acids. Here the CDR3 reads CASSKGQISSYEQYF. CDR3 nucleotide sequence: TGTGCCAGCAGCAAGGGACAGATTTCGTCCTACGAGCAGTACTTC.

The chain combines TRBV27 with TRBJ2-2, with a weak D call TRBD1 (6 bases). Trimming pared 3 bases from V and 0 bases from J, leaving 29 bases between. This CDR3 contains 22 residues. Germline loops: CDR1 MNHEY, CDR2 SMNVEV (reference sequence). As DNA, the CDR3 is TGTGCCAGCAGTTTTAGGGTTGGCAGGGCTAGGACTGGGGGCGCGAACACCGGGGAGCTGTTTTTT. Residues: CASSFRVGRARTGGANTGELFF.

A word on this clone: The sample holds other DNA sequences that translate to the same CDR3. The genes are TRBV19 and TRBJ1-5; 9 nucleotides align to TRBD1. Germline trimming cut 6 bases from V and 6 bases from J; bases unmatched to any gene: 6. This CDR3 region has 14 residues. The germline gives CDR1 LNHDA, CDR2 SQIVND (reference sequence). The CDR3 DNA sequence: TGTGCCAGTAGCCTCACAGGGGGCGGTCAGCCCCAGCATTTT. It codes for CASSLTGGGQPQHF.

Many counts were recorded for this clone. This chain connects TRBV7-8 to TRBJ2-1; D possibly corresponds to TRBD2 (5 bases). This CDR3 has 14 amino acids. The V gene's germline CDR1 is SGHVS and CDR2 FQNEAQ. V was shortened by 5 bases and J by 5 bases, with 13 bases between the two germline ends. The CDR3 region is CASSRERNNNEQFF. CDR3 bases: TGTGCCAGCAGCCGAGAGCGGAATAACAATGAGCAGTTCTTC.

V gene TRBV4-3 combines with J gene TRBJ1-2; possibly TRBD1 for D (5 bases). CDR3 length: 15 amino acids. Between the trimmed V and J ends, which lost 0 bases and 4 bases, there was a span of 12 bases. The V gene's germline CDR1 is LGHNA and CDR2 YSLEER. CDR3 sequence reads: CASSQESGAAYGYTF. As DNA, the CDR3 is TGCGCCAGCAGCCAAGAATCTGGGGCAGCCTATGGCTACACCTTC.

This chain uses TRBV7-9 with TRBJ2-7, with D possibly matching TRBD1 (5 bases). The CDR3 has 15 residues. V was shortened by 2 bases and J by 3 bases, with 14 bases between the two germline ends. The V gene's germline CDR1 is SEHNR and CDR2 FQNEAQ (reference sequence). The CDR3 DNA follows: TGTGCCAGCAGCTTACGGTCTGCAGGGAACTACGAGCAGTACTTC. It codes for CASSLRSAGNYEQYF.

This sequence joins TRBV6-5 and TRBJ2-2; 7 nucleotides agree with TRBD1. The V segment lost 8 bases and the J segment 3 bases; nucleotides outside the gene matches: 9. Germline assignment: CDR1 MNHEY and CDR2 SVGAGI. The CDR3 covers 15 residues. This chain's CDR3 is CASVRYRGYTGELFF. DNA of the CDR3: TGTGCCAGCGTAAGATACAGGGGTTACACCGGGGAGCTGTTTTTT.

The DNA of the CDR3 is TGTGCCTGGAGTGTAGGCGGGACTCCCGAGCAGTTCTTC. Translated: CAWSVGGTPEQFF. V usage is TRBV30 and J usage is TRBJ2-1; possibly TRBD2 for D (6 bases). V was pared by 0 bases and J by 10 bases, with 13 bases between. The CDR3 has 13 residues. The germline CDR1 and CDR2 sequences are GTSNPN and SVGIG (reference sequence).

This chain uses TRBV4-3 with TRBJ2-2; 10 bases agree with TRBD2. V was clipped by 0 bases and J by 5 bases; unmatched bases: 15. The length of the CDR3 is 20 residues. Germline CDR1 reads LGHNA; CDR2 reads YSLEER. The CDR3 protein is CASSQDPVEVLAGWTGELFF. The CDR3 coding sequence is TGCGCCAGCAGCCAAGATCCCGTCGAGGTACTAGCGGGATGGACCGGGGAGCTGTTTTTT.

CDR3 in DNA: TGTGCCAGCAGCTTAGTTACAGGGTCTTTCTCTGGAAACACCATATATTTT. This translates into CASSLVTGSFSGNTIYF. The chain uses TRBV7-8 and TRBJ1-3; a weak D match, TRBD1 (6 bases). CDR3 size: 17 residues. The V and J ends lost 1 base and 0 bases respectively, with 13 bases between them. CDR1 is SGHVS and CDR2 is FQNEAQ in the germline V gene.

The CDR3 spells CASSFLGTSFSPLHF. In DNA form, the CDR3 reads TGTGCCAGCAGTTTCCTCGGGACAAGCTTTTCACCCCTCCACTTT. This sequence joins TRBV6-5 and TRBJ1-6; TRBD1 is a possible D gene (6 bases). CDR1 is MNHEY and CDR2 is SVGAGI in the germline V gene. The ends were cut back, 4 bases at V and 9 bases at J, with 16 bases in the middle. This CDR3 comprises 15 residues.

The chain combines TRBV6-5 with TRBJ1-1, with TRBD1 identical over 7 bases. This CDR3 contains 12 residues. V trimming: 6 bases; J trimming: 11 bases; junction bases outside the gene matches: 9. Per the germline V gene, CDR1 is MNHEY and CDR2 is SVGAGI. The CDR3, as DNA: TGTGCCAGCAGACGTACCGGGACAGCGGCTTTCTTT. Translation: CASRRTGTAAFF.

The genes are TRBV7-2 and TRBJ2-2, with 7 bases matching TRBD1. The CDR3 totals 15 residues. V lost 1 base, J lost 4 bases, and 3 bases stayed unmatched. CDR1 SGHTA and CDR2 FQGNSA come from the germline V gene. The CDR3 DNA sequence: TGTGCCAGCAGCTTAGGACAGGGCACCACCGGGGAGCTGTTTTTT. It encodes CASSLGQGTTGELFF.

The chain employs TRBV6-2 or TRBV6-3 and TRBJ1-4, with TRBD1 as a possible D gene (6 bases). The CDR3 is 13 residues long. V gave up 6 bases and J gave up 6 bases, with 11 bases separating them. Germline assignment: CDR1 MNHEY and CDR2 SVGEGT. The CDR3 loop is CASSVRTDEKLFF. The CDR3 nucleotides read TGTGCCAGCAGCGTCAGGACAGATGAAAAACTGTTTTTT.

This rearrangement joins TRBV4-3 to TRBJ2-3, with 12 bases that match TRBD2. The CDR3 contains 19 residues. Trimming at V came to 4 bases and at J to 6 bases, leaving 17 bases not matched to a gene. Germline V gene sequence: CDR1 LGHNA, CDR2 YSLEER. CDR3 sequence: CASSRTLGASGRAGDTQYF. The CDR3 nucleotides are TGCGCCAGCAGCCGGACCTTAGGGGCTAGCGGGAGGGCCGGGGATACGCAGTATTTT.

The rearrangement joins TRBV19 to TRBJ1-3; possibly TRBD1 for D (6 bases). CDR3 size: 13 residues. The V gene's germline CDR1 is LNHDA and CDR2 SQIVND (reference sequence). V lost 10 bases, J lost 2 bases, and 12 bases lay in between. The CDR3 loop reads CATTWGPGNTIYF. The CDR3 coding sequence is TGTGCCACAACGTGGGGGCCTGGAAACACCATATATTTT.

The V call is TRBV5-5, the J call TRBJ2-1, with 9 nucleotides matching TRBD2. After removal of 0 bases from V and 10 bases from J, the junction contained 11 bases not matched to a gene. Looked up from germline, CDR1 is SGHKS and CDR2 is YYEKEE (reference sequence). This CDR3 contains 16 residues. CDR3 residues: CASSLGVSSGRAEQFF. CDR3 coding DNA: TGTGCCAGCAGCTTGGGGGTTAGTAGCGGGAGAGCGGAGCAGTTCTTC.

The chain employs TRBV9 and TRBJ2-1; TRBD2 matches at 7 bases. There are 16 residues in the CDR3. Germline loops: CDR1 SGDLS, CDR2 YYNGEE. The V and J ends lost 1 base and 1 base, in that order; junction bases with no gene match: 5. The CDR3 spells CASSVSGAGSYNEQFF. The CDR3 DNA is TGTGCCAGCAGCGTATCGGGAGCGGGGTCCTACAATGAGCAGTTCTTC.

The gene calls are TRBV2 and TRBJ1-5; 10 bases line up with TRBD1. V was clipped by 6 bases and J by 7 bases; unmatched bases: 9. Germline loops: CDR1 SNHLY, CDR2 FYNNEI. The CDR3 spans 15 residues. The CDR3 loop is CASRAGTGEGQPQHF. In DNA, the CDR3 is TGTGCCAGCAGAGCCGGGACAGGGGAAGGGCAGCCCCAGCATTTT.

This rearrangement joins TRBV5-1 to TRBJ2-2; 12 bases map to TRBD1. The CDR3 runs 19 residues. The V and J ends lost 4 bases and 1 base, in that order; junction bases with no gene match: 11. The germline CDR1 and CDR2 sequences are SGHRS and YFSETQ. The CDR3 loop is CASSVTGTGGFRNTGELFF. As DNA, the CDR3 is TGCGCCAGCAGCGTAACCGGGACAGGGGGCTTTCGGAACACCGGGGAGCTGTTTTTT.

This chain joins TRBV5-4 and TRBJ2-3; TRBD2 matches 8 bases. With 0 bases clipped from V and 4 bases from J, the junction kept 1 base outside the gene matches. The CDR3 loop spans 14 amino acids. Germline V gene data show CDR1 as SGHNT and CDR2 as YYREEE (reference sequence). As DNA, the CDR3 is TGTGCCAGCAGCTTGGCGGGAGGGGCAGATACGCAGTATTTT. Protein: CASSLAGGADTQYF.

In this sample, this clone turned up a few times. The chain joins TRBV5-1 to TRBJ2-5; the match to TRBD2 covers 10 bases. There are 16 residues in the CDR3. Germline loops: CDR1 SGHRS, CDR2 YFSETQ. V shed 5 bases and J 1 base; nucleotides not matched to a gene: 8. CDR3 bases: TGCGCCAGCAGTTTCACTAGCGGGACCCGCCAAGAGACCCAGTACTTC. Amino acid sequence: CASSFTSGTRQETQYF.

This clone was observed a single time. This chain uses TRBV6-2 or TRBV6-3 with TRBJ2-2; D may be TRBD1 (6 bases). Germline V gene lookup returns CDR1 MNHEY and CDR2 SVGEGT. This CDR3 contains 17 residues. V gave up 2 bases and J gave up 4 bases, with 17 bases separating them. This chain's CDR3 is CASSYRTRQGSTGELFF. DNA of the CDR3: TGTGCCAGCAGTTACCGCACACGGCAGGGGAGCACCGGGGAGCTGTTTTTT.

This chain links TRBV3-1 (or the pseudogene TRBV3-2) with TRBJ1-6; D is undetermined. Germline-derived CDR1 and CDR2 are LGHDT and YNNKEL (reference sequence). Trimming cost V 0 bases and J 9 bases, with 12 bases left between them. This CDR3 spans 15 amino acids. The CDR3 sequence is CASSQEIRAISPLHF. The CDR3 DNA sequence: TGTGCCAGCAGCCAAGAGATAAGAGCCATTTCACCCCTCCACTTT.

CDR3 sequence: CATSDVREGYGYTF. The CDR3 DNA reads TGTGCCACCAGTGATGTGAGGGAGGGCTATGGCTACACCTTC. The chain recombines TRBV24-1 with TRBJ1-2; D uncertain. Germline CDR1 and CDR2: KGHDR and SFDVKD. CDR3 length: 14 residues. The V end lost 3 bases, the J end lost 4 bases, and 11 bases lay between the germline ends.

The V and J genes are TRBV6-5 and TRBJ1-2; TRBD1 is a possible D gene (6 bases). Trimming cost V 2 bases and J 4 bases, with 17 bases left between them. Germline CDR1 reads MNHEY; CDR2 reads SVGAGI. This CDR3 is built from 16 residues. Here the CDR3 DNA reads TGTGCCAGCAGTTACCAAAAATCAACAGGGACCTATGGCTACACCTTC. Protein: CASSYQKSTGTYGYTF.

This clone came up a few times. The chain is built from TRBV30 and TRBJ2-7, with D perhaps matching TRBD2 (5 bases). In germline, CDR1 is GTSNPN, CDR2 SVGIG (reference sequence). The CDR3 runs to 13 residues. V was cut by 0 bases and J by 6 bases, with 12 bases left in between. The CDR3: CAWSVRSRGEQYF. Written as DNA, the CDR3 is TGTGCCTGGAGTGTACGTAGCCGGGGCGAGCAGTACTTC.

The chain recombines TRBV4-3 with TRBJ2-7; a possible D gene is TRBD2 (6 bases). This CDR3 has 13 residues. CDR1 is LGHNA, CDR2 YSLEER, per germline. V shed 0 bases and J shed 12 bases, with 15 bases lying between them. CDR3 sequence reads: CASSQDWAGRRYF. The CDR3 DNA sequence: TGCGCCAGCAGCCAAGATTGGGCGGGGAGAAGGTACTTC.

The chain is built from TRBV28 and TRBJ1-6; the D is unclear. The CDR3 runs 14 residues. V dropped 5 bases and J dropped 4 bases, with 9 bases sitting between them. Germline V gene sequence: CDR1 MDHEN, CDR2 SYDVKM. CDR3 protein: CASSNTAYNSPLHF. CDR3 bases: TGTGCCAGCAGTAATACAGCTTATAATTCACCCCTCCACTTT.

The genes are TRBV6-5 and TRBJ1-1; TRBD1 aligns across 7 bases. Germline CDR1 and CDR2: MNHEY and SVGAGI. This CDR3 has 13 residues. V dropped 6 bases and J dropped 4; count of bases not matched to a gene: 5. Here the CDR3 reads CASRPTGATEAFF. The CDR3 nucleotides read TGTGCCAGCAGACCCACAGGGGCCACTGAAGCTTTCTTT.

This chain joins TRBV6-5 and TRBJ1-4; 9 bases are a match to TRBD1. CDR3 length: 14 residues. Germline V gives CDR1 MNHEY, CDR2 SVGAGI. J gave up 6 bases and V 7 bases, and 6 bases lay outside the gene matches. The CDR3 coding sequence is TGTGCCAGCACCAACAGGGGGCTGGATGAAAAACTGTTTTTT. It is translated as CASTNRGLDEKLFF.

On this clone: Other DNA sequences in the same sample also yield this CDR3. J is TRBJ1-1 and V is TRBV18; 7 bases are a match to TRBD1. Trimming cost V 3 bases and J 0 bases; bases outside gene matches: 1. Germline V gene lookup returns CDR1 KGHSH and CDR2 LQKENI. CDR3 length: 14 residues. In DNA form, the CDR3 reads TGTGCCAGCTCACCCGACAGGGTGAACACTGAAGCTTTCTTT. Residues: CASSPDRVNTEAFF.